One and the same sample provided the 17 T cell receptor beta chains below, sequenced in a study of cytomegalovirus exposure and HLA in healthy donors. Amplification used 60 Vbeta primers and 13 Jbeta primers. Sequencing used immunoSEQ multiplex PCR; TCRdb keeps in-frame clones, though not all of them. This sample has 100,000 to 150,000 clones, with about 80% found just once. Sequenced input: PBMCs. These receptors came from a boy aged 2 to 10 in good health and CMV-seronegative.

V and J are TRBV18 and TRBJ1-4, with D perhaps matching TRBD1 (6 bases). Germline CDR1 KGHSH, CDR2 LQKENI. The CDR3 consists of 14 residues. V lost 8 bases to trimming and J lost 6 bases, with 16 bases between them. The CDR3 sequence: CASRNSWTDEKLFF. The CDR3, as DNA: TGTGCCAGCCGAAATAGTTGGACAGATGAAAAACTGTTTTTT.

This rearrangement joins TRBV27 to TRBJ2-3, with a possible D match to TRBD2 (6 bases). From germline, CDR1 is MNHEY and CDR2 SMNVEV (reference sequence). V was shortened by 7 bases and J by 7 bases, with 21 bases between the two germline ends. The CDR3 loop spans 15 amino acids. CDR3 protein: CASTPGDFLRNTQYF. CDR3 DNA: TGTGCCAGCACCCCTGGGGACTTCCTAAGGAATACGCAGTATTTT.

This clone was seen a handful of times. The V and J genes are TRBV6-1 and TRBJ2-2, with D unclear. The germline gives CDR1 MNHNS, CDR2 SASEGT. The V and J ends lost 7 bases and 1 base respectively, with 13 bases between them. CDR3 size: 15 residues. CDR3 in amino acids: CASNQSPGNTGELFF. CDR3 sequence (DNA): TGTGCCAGCAATCAGTCGCCAGGGAACACCGGGGAGCTGTTTTTT.

CDR3 nucleotides: TGTGCCAGCAGTGAAAGAGGACAGGGGACGGGCGAGCAGTACTTC. Translated: CASSERGQGTGEQYF. The chain recombines TRBV6-1 with TRBJ2-7; 9 positions agree with TRBD1. The length of the CDR3 is 15 residues. Germline V lookup: CDR1 MNHNS, CDR2 SASEGT. Germline trimming cut 2 bases from V and 6 bases from J; bases unmatched to any gene: 8.

This clone came up once. The rearrangement joins TRBV6-5 to TRBJ1-3, with 8 bases that match TRBD1. In germline, CDR1 is MNHEY, CDR2 SVGAGI. Trimming at V came to 1 base and at J to 9 bases, leaving 11 bases not matched to a gene. CDR3 length: 16 residues. The CDR3: CASSYLTGAEGATIYF. In DNA, the CDR3 is TGTGCCAGCAGTTACTTGACAGGGGCCGAGGGGGCCACCATATATTTT.

The genes are TRBV7-9 and TRBJ2-7; 7 positions match TRBD1. This CDR3 contains 14 residues. CDR1 is SEHNR and CDR2 is FQNEAQ in the germline V gene (reference sequence). With V trimmed by 1 base and J by 6 bases, 6 bases remained unmatched. For the CDR3, the DNA is TGTGCCAGCAGCTTAGAAGGGGGCTCGGTCGAGCAGTACGTC. It yields the protein CASSLEGGSVEQYV.

This chain joins TRBV5-1 and TRBJ1-2; D is ambiguous. This CDR3 is 15 amino acids long. V was trimmed by 0 bases and J by 4 bases, leaving 13 bases between them. CDR1 is SGHRS and CDR2 is YFSETQ in the germline V gene. The CDR3: CASSLGGGQSYGYTF. The DNA of the CDR3 is TGCGCCAGCAGCTTGGGAGGAGGGCAGAGCTATGGCTACACCTTC. Full variable domain (missing parts from reference TRBV5-1 and TRBJ1-2): KAGVTQTPRYLIKTRGQQVTLSCSPISGHRSVSWYQQTPGQGLQFLFEYFSETQRNKGNFPGRFSGRQFSNSRSEMNVSTLELGDSALYLCASSLGGGQSYGYTFGSGTRLTVV.

This chain connects TRBV7-9 to TRBJ2-1; 8 bases map to TRBD2. V lost 2 bases and J lost 3; bases outside the gene matches: 6. Germline V CDR1 and CDR2: SEHNR, FQNEAQ (reference sequence). The CDR3 has 16 amino acids. CDR3 sequence reads: CASSLTSGGFYNEQFF. As DNA, the CDR3 is TGTGCCAGCAGCTTAACAAGCGGGGGCTTCTACAATGAGCAGTTCTTC.

The gene calls are TRBV25-1 and TRBJ2-1; 7 bases are shared with TRBD2. From germline, CDR1 is MGHDK and CDR2 SYGVNS. The CDR3 length is 14 residues. Trimming at V came to 6 bases and at J to 4 bases, leaving 6 bases not matched to a gene. This chain's CDR3 is CASSQRGGYNEQFF. In DNA form, the CDR3 reads TGTGCCAGCAGCCAGCGGGGAGGATACAATGAGCAGTTCTTC.

The V and J genes are TRBV7-2 and TRBJ1-4; D possibly corresponds to TRBD1 (5 bases). V lost 9 bases and J lost 8, with 10 bases in between. In germline, CDR1 is SGHTA, CDR2 FQGNSA. CDR3 length: 11 amino acids. CDR3 sequence (DNA): TGTGCCAGTCGAGCAGGGGAAAAACTGTTTTTT. As protein: CASRAGEKLFF.

The V call is TRBV18, the J call TRBJ2-1; 15 positions agree with TRBD2. CDR3 length: 19 amino acids. Per germline, CDR1 KGHSH and CDR2 LQKENI. V lost 2 bases and J lost 0; bases outside the gene matches: 5. CDR3: CASSPLGLAGGSSYNEQFF. CDR3 DNA: TGTGCCAGCTCACCATTAGGACTAGCGGGAGGGAGCTCCTACAATGAGCAGTTCTTC. Supplemented by reference TRBV18 and TRBJ2-1, the full variable domain reads NAGVMQNPRHLVRRRGQEARLRCSPMKGHSHVYWYRQLPEEGLKFMVYLQKENIIDESGMPKERFSAEFPKEGPSILRIQQVVRGDSAAYFCASSPLGLAGGSSYNEQFFGPGTRLTVL.

J is TRBJ1-3 and V is TRBV6-6; D unclear. The CDR3 extends over 13 amino acids. Germline loops: CDR1 MNHNY, CDR2 SVGAGI (reference sequence). The germline V and J ends were trimmed by 11 bases and 1 base, with 12 bases remaining between them. CDR3 DNA: TGTGCCGCCGAGAATCCATCTGGAAACACCATATATTTT. Amino acids: CAAENPSGNTIYF.

The chain employs TRBV19 and TRBJ2-6; D is undetermined. The germline V gene encodes CDR1 LNHDA and CDR2 SQIVND (reference sequence). V was shortened by 1 base and J by 0 bases, with 4 bases between the two germline ends. CDR3 size: 15 residues. CDR3 amino acids: CASSIASSGANVLTF. As DNA, the CDR3 is TGTGCCAGTAGTATAGCTTCCTCTGGGGCCAACGTCCTGACTTTC.

With regard to this clone: Compared with germline, one end of the junction differs, possibly owing to a read error. CDR3 coding DNA: TGTTCCATTCGACTAGCGGCAAACAATGAGCAGTTCTTC. This encodes CSIRLAANNEQFF. V is TRBV10-3 and J is TRBJ2-1; 9 bases align to TRBD2. Germline V gene sequence: CDR1 ENHRY, CDR2 SYGVKD. This CDR3 region has 13 residues.

The V gene is TRBV29-1, the J gene TRBJ1-2; 8 nucleotides line up with TRBD1. J lost 5 bases, V lost 2 bases, and 4 bases had no gene match. This CDR3 comprises 13 residues. The germline CDR1 and CDR2 sequences are SQVTM and ANQGSEA. CDR3 in amino acids: CSVENRGDYGYTF. DNA of the CDR3: TGCAGCGTTGAAAACAGGGGGGATTATGGCTACACCTTC.

The CDR3 DNA reads TGCAGCGCTGGACGGGGTGCTGGGGATACGCAGTATTTT. It encodes CSAGRGAGDTQYF. This chain connects TRBV29-1 to TRBJ2-3; D might be TRBD2 (5 bases). The CDR3 totals 13 residues. The V gene's germline CDR1 is SQVTM and CDR2 ANQGSEA. The V gene lost 7 bases and the J gene lost 6 bases, with 17 bases spanning the gap.

The chain carries TRBV7-3 and TRBJ2-2, with 9 bases identical to TRBD2. Trimming took 3 bases from V and 5 from J; bases not matched to a gene: 7. The CDR3 loop spans 16 amino acids. Germline CDR1 reads SGHTA; CDR2 reads FQGTGA. The CDR3 spells CASSFSGRVGTGELFF. In nucleotides, the CDR3 is TGTGCCAGCAGCTTTAGCGGGAGAGTAGGGACCGGGGAGCTGTTTTTT.